This T cell receptor (beta chain) was sequenced in a study of human T cells and chemical hapten exposure (dated by TCRdb to the early 2020s). Concerning the study at large: Libraries were pooled for sequencing, and per-sample TCR yields varied mainly because of small differences in library volumes within the pool. This study followed changes in the peripheral blood TCR repertoire in vivo during primary and secondary sensitization of alopecia patients to the hapten diphenylcyclopropenone (DPC).

Unfractionated whole blood was collected in Tempus Blood RNA tubes, and total RNA was extracted from that blood. Four or five healthy volunteers served as TCR sequencing controls and were bled at day 0, 2 weeks and 6 weeks. This clonotype was detected a few times. Its antigen is unknown. No base quality values were provided; no much bigger clone lies one nucleotide off. The paper as a whole reports these results and caveats: Repeated subsampling changed both the strength of the expansion versus patch-test correlation and the threshold at which that correlation became significant. The number of TCRs above 1 in 1000 frequency did not change with DPC sensitization; there was no evidence of global repertoire structure alterations.

CDR1 LGHNA and CDR2 YNFKEQ are derived from the germline V gene. V is pruned by 0 bases and J by 6 bases, leaving 3 bases of the junction without a gene match. From its cysteine to its phenylalanine, the CDR3 spans 16 amino acids. Kept here is only the CDR3 DNA, which spans 48 bases and is read in frame from base 1. Library preparation attached unique molecular identifiers to individual cDNA molecules for quantitative, reproducible TCR counting. For every blood RNA sample, sequencing covered both the TCR alpha and TCR beta chains. The study's own analysis went as follows. A median of about 100,000 TCRs per sample was observed, with a range of roughly 20,000 to 750,000. V, J and CDR3 annotation of the TCR reads was performed with the Decombinator software suite. To make PS versus PT1 abundance plots, every sample was subsampled to the same number of TCRs (28,000). Expanded TCRs were defined as absent before sensitization and observed at least eight times at the 2-week time point. The public reads were reanalyzed by TCRdb: fastp trimming at Q25, MiXCR alignment, in-frame beta chains only. For every CDR3 protein sequence, its rows merge into one entry that carries the most common genes and DNA. The V and J calls reflect TCRdb's pipeline rather than the authors' work. For this sample the table gives around 120,000 distinct CDR3 sequences, of which around 9% were detected only once. The ten largest clonotypes hold approximately 1.4% of the sample.

Sequenced sample: whole blood. The rearrangement combines TRBV4-2 with TRBJ2-1; TRBD2 matches 12 bases in the middle. The TCR sequence derives from a human donor in good health. Some clones in this sample may be carry-over from other donors' samples. Donor details come from another sample of the same person, matched by shared clones. CDR3 reads: CASSQDLAGGPNEQFF. The DNA sequence is given as TGTGCCAGCAGCCAAGATCTAGCGGGAGGGCCCAATGAGCAGTTCTTC.